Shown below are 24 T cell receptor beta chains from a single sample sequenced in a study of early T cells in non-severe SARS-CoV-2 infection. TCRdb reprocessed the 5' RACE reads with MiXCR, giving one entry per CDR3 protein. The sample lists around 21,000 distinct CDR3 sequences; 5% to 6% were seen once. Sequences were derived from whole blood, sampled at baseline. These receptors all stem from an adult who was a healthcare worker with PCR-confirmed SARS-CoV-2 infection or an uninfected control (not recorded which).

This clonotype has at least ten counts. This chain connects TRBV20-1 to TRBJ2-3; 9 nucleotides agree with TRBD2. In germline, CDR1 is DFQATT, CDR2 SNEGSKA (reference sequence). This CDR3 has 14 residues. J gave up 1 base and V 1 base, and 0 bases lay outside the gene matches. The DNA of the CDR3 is TGCAGTGCTAGAGGGACTAGCGGCACAGATACGCAGTATTTT. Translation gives CSARGTSGTDTQYF.

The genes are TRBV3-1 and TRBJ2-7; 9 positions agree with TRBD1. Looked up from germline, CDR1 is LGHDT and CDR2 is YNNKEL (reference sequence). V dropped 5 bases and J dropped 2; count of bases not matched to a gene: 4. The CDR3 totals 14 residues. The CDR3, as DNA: TGTGCCAGCAGCGTGGACAGGGGAGCCTACGAGCAGTACTTC. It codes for CASSVDRGAYEQYF.

DNA of the CDR3: TGCGCCAGCAGCTTAAACAGGGACCTTAACTATGGCTACACCTTC. Translating it yields CASSLNRDLNYGYTF. The chain joins TRBV5-1 to TRBJ1-2; tentative D call: TRBD1 (6 bases). This CDR3 comprises 15 residues. Trimming removed 2 bases at V and 1 base at J, with 12 bases between. Germline values: CDR1 SGHRS, CDR2 YFSETQ.

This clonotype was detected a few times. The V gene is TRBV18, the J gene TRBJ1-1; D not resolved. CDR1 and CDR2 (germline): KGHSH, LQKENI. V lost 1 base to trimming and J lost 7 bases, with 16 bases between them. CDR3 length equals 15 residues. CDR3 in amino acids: CASSPLGAYGSEAFF. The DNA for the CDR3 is TGTGCCAGCTCACCACTCGGAGCGTACGGTAGTGAAGCTTTCTTT.

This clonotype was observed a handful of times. CDR3 protein: CARTTEGGAVAQYF. CDR3 DNA sequence: TGTGCCAGAACCACAGAGGGGGGCGCGGTGGCCCAGTACTTC. This chain joins TRBV19 and TRBJ2-5; either TRBD1 or TRBD2 may fit D (6 bases each). CDR1 is LNHDA and CDR2 is SQIVND in the germline V gene (reference sequence). V dropped 9 bases and J dropped 9 bases, with 23 bases sitting between them. This CDR3 has 14 amino acids. The entire variable domain, with the rest obtained from reference TRBV19 and TRBJ2-5, is as follows: DGGITQSPKYLFRKEGQNVTLSCEQNLNHDAMYWYRQDPGQGLRLIYYSQIVNDFQKGDIAEGYSVSREKKESFPLTVTSAQKNPTAFYLCARTTEGGAVAQYFGPGTRLLVL.

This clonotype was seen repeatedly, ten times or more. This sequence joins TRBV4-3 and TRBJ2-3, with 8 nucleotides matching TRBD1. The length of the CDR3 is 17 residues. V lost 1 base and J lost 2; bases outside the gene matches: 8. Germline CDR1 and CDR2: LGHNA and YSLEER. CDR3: CASSQGTGGYYTDTQYF. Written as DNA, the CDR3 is TGCGCCAGCAGCCAAGGAACAGGGGGATACTACACAGATACGCAGTATTTT.

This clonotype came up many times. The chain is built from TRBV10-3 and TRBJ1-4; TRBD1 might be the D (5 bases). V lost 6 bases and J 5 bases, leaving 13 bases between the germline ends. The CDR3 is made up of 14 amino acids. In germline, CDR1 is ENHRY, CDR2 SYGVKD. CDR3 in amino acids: CAISPRQSNEKLFF. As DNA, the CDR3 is TGTGCCATCAGCCCACGACAGTCGAATGAAAAACTGTTTTTT.

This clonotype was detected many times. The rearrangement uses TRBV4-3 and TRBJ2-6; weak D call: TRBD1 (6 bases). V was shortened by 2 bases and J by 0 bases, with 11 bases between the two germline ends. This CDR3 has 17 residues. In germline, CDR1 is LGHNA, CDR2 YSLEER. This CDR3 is CASSQRTVFSGANVLTF. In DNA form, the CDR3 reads TGCGCCAGCAGCCAAAGGACAGTCTTCTCTGGGGCCAACGTCCTGACTTTC.

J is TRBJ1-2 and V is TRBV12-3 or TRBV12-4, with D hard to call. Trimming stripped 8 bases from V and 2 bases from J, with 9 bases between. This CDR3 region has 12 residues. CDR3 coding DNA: TGTGCCAGCGCGAACTCGAACTATGGCTACACCTTC. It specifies CASANSNYGYTF.

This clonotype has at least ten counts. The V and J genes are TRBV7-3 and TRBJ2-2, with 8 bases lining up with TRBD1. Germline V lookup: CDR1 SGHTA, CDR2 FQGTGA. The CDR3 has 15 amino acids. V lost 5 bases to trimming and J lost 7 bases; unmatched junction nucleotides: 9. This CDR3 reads CASSTYGQGNGELFF. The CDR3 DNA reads TGTGCCAGCAGCACCTACGGACAGGGCAACGGGGAGCTGTTTTTT.

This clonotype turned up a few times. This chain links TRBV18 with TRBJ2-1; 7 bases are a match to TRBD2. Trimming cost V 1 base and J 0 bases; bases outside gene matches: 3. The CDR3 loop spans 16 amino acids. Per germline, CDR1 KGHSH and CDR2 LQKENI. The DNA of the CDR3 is TGTGCCAGCTCACCACGGGAGGGCTACTCCTACAATGAGCAGTTCTTC. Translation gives CASSPREGYSYNEQFF.

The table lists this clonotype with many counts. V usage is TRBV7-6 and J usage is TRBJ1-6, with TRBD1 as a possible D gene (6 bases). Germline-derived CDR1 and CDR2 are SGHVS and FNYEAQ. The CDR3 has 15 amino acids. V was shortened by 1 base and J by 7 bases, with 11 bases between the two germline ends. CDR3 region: CASSLGGGANSPLHF. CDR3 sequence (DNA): TGTGCCAGCAGCTTAGGGGGGGGCGCGAATTCACCCCTCCACTTT.

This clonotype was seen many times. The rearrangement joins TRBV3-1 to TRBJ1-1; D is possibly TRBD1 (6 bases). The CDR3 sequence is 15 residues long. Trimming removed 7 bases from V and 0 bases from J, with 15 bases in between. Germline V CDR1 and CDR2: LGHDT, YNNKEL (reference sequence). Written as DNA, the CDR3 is TGTGCCAGCAACCCGGGGGGCAATTTGAACACTGAAGCTTTCTTT. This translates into CASNPGGNLNTEAFF.

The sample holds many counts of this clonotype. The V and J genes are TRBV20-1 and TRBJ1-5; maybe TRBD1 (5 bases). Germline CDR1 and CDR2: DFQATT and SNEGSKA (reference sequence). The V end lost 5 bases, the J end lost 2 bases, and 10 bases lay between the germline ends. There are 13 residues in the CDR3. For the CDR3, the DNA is TGCAGTGCTGAGCGAGGGGGCAATCAGCCCCAGCATTTT. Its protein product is CSAERGGNQPQHF.

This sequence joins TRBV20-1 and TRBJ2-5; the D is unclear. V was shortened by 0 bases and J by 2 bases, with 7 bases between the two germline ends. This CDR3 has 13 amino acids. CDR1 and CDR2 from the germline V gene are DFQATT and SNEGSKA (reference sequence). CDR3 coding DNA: TGCAGTGCTAGAGAGGGTCCTCAAGAGACCCAGTACTTC. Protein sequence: CSAREGPQETQYF.

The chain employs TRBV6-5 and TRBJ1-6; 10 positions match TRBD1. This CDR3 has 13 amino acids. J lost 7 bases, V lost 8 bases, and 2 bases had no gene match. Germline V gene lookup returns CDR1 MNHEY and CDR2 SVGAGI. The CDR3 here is CASQDRGNSPLHF. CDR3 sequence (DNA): TGTGCCAGCCAGGACAGGGGGAATTCACCCCTCCACTTT.

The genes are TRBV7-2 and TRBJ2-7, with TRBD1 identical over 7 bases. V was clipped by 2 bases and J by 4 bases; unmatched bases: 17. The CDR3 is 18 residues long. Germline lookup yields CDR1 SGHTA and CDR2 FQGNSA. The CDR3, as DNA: TGTGCCAGCAGCTTAATAGGGGACCTGGGACAGATAAAATACGAGCAGTACTTC. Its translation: CASSLIGDLGQIKYEQYF.

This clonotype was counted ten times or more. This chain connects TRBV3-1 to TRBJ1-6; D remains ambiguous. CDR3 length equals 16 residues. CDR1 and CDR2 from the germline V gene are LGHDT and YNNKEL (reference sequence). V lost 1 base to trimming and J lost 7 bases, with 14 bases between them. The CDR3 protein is CASSQAGGRRNSPLHF. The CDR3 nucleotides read TGTGCCAGCAGCCAAGCCGGCGGAAGGCGCAATTCACCCCTCCACTTT.

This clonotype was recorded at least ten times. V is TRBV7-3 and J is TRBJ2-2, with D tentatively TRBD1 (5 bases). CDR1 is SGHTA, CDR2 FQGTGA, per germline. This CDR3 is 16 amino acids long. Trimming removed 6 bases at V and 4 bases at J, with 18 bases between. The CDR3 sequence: CASSRRQFPGTGELFF. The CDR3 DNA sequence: TGTGCCAGCAGTCGTAGACAGTTCCCGGGCACCGGGGAGCTGTTTTTT.

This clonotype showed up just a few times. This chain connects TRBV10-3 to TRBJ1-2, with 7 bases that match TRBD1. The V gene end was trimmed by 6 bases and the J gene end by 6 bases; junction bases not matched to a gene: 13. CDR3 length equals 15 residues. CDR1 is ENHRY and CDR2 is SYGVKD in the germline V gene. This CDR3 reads CAIRGLTGEMDGYTF. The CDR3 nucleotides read TGTGCCATCAGAGGGCTCACAGGGGAAATGGATGGCTACACCTTC.

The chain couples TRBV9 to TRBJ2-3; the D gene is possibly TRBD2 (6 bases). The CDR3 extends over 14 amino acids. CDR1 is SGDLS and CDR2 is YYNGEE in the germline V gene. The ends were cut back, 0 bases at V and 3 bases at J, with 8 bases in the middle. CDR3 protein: CASSVGLETDTQYF. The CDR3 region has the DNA TGTGCCAGCAGCGTAGGACTAGAAACAGATACGCAGTATTTT.

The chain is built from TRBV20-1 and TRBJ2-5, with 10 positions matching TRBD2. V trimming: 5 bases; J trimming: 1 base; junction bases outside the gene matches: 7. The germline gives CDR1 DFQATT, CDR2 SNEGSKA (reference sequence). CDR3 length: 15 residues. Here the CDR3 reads CSAFASGGFQETQYF. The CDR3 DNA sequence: TGCAGTGCTTTTGCTAGCGGGGGATTCCAAGAGACCCAGTACTTC.

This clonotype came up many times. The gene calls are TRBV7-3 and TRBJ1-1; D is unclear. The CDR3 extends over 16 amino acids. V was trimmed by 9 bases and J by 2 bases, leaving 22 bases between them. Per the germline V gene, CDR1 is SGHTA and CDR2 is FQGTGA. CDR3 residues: CASRESPEIDNTEAFF. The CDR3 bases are TGTGCCAGTCGAGAATCTCCCGAGATCGACAACACTGAAGCTTTCTTT.

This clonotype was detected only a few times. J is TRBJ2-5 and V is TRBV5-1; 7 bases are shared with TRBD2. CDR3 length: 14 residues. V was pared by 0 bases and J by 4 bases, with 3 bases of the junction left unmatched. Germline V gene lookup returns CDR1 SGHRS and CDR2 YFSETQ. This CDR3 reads CASSLGLARETQYF. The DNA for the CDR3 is TGCGCCAGCAGCTTGGGACTAGCACGAGAGACCCAGTACTTC.